This is a list of T cell receptor beta chains from one sample in a study of radiotherapy plus CTLA-4 blockade in lung cancer. Some clones are missing from TCRdb's copy, which holds only in-frame ones; the method was immunoSEQ multiplex PCR. The repertoire holds some 60,000 clones, with 70% to 85% as singletons. The sample here was peripheral blood, taken from a patient treated with radiotherapy plus ipilimumab. These receptors were obtained from a human donor with non-small cell lung cancer who had a complete response to radiotherapy plus ipilimumab. Each CDR3 is given with its conserved first and last residue. D genes are given only for firm matches. Some rows have no size entry. The others give once, few or many, or a class for an expanded clone.

J gene,D gene,V gene,clone size,CDR3 DNA,CDR3 protein
TRBJ2-3,TRBD2,TRBV9,once,TGTGCCAGCAGCGTAGGCGGGGGAGATACGCAGTATTTT,CASSVGGGDTQYF
TRBJ2-5,TRBD2,TRBV5-4,.,TGTGCCAGCAGCTTGGGGACTAGCGGGAGGAAGATAGAGACCCAGTACTTC,CASSLGTSGRKIETQYF
TRBJ2-3,TRBD2,TRBV29-1,.,TGCAGCGTCGAAAGCGGGGGGGCCGGGGATACGCAGTATTTT,CSVESGGAGDTQYF
TRBJ1-5,TRBD1,TRBV30,.,TGTGCCTGGACGGGACAGGGTGGGCACCAGCATTTT,CAWTGQGGHQHF
TRBJ1-1,.,TRBV6-1,.,TGTGCCAGCAGTGATCAGGGCGACACTGAAGCTTTCTTT,CASSDQGDTEAFF
TRBJ1-2,TRBD1,TRBV2,.,TGTGCCAGCAGGGACCCGGGACAGGGGAATGGCTACACCTTC,CASRDPGQGNGYTF
TRBJ1-5,TRBD1,TRBV6-5,.,TGTGCCAGCAGTCCCCGAGGGGGCCGCGATCAGCCCCAGCATTTT,CASSPRGGRDQPQHF
TRBJ2-1,TRBD2,TRBV15,.,TGTGCCACCAGCAGAGATAAGGATAGCGGGAGGGTTGGCTACAATGAGCAGTTCTTC,CATSRDKDSGRVGYNEQFF
TRBJ1-5,.,TRBV27,.,TGTGCCAGTAAAGAGGGCGGTCAGCCCCAGCATTTT,CASKEGGQPQHF
TRBJ1-5,.,TRBV6-5,.,TGTGCCAGCAGTTACTCGAGGGTCCAGCCCCAGCATTTT,CASSYSRVQPQHF
TRBJ1-2,.,TRBV7-2,.,TGTGCCAGCAGCTACACACCCGGCGGAGGCTACACCTTC,CASSYTPGGGYTF
TRBJ1-5,TRBD1,TRBV19,.,TGTGCCAGTAGACTTGGGACAGGGAATCAGCCCCAGCATTTT,CASRLGTGNQPQHF
TRBJ1-3,.,TRBV7-9,few,TGTGCCAGCAGACCCAGCGGGACTGCCTCTGGAAACACCATATATTTT,CASRPSGTASGNTIYF
TRBJ1-1,.,TRBV18,few,TGTGCCAGCTCACCACCGACAGAAACTGAAGCTTTCTTT,CASSPPTETEAFF
TRBJ2-5,.,TRBV19,.,TGTGCCAGTAGTACGGAGGGGGCGGAGACCCAGTACTTC,CASSTEGAETQYF
TRBJ2-7,.,TRBV6-5,.,TGTGCCAGCAGCCACCGGGGCCAGGGGTCCTACGAGCAGTACTTC,CASSHRGQGSYEQYF
TRBJ2-2,TRBD1,TRBV14,.,TGTGCCAGCAGCCACGGACAGGGGAGGACCGGGGAGCTGTTTTTT,CASSHGQGRTGELFF
TRBJ2-1,.,TRBV7-2,.,TGTGCCAGCAGCTTTAGTGGAGGTGATGAGCAGTTCTTC,CASSFSGGDEQFF
TRBJ1-1,.,TRBV10-3,.,TGTGCCATCAGTAAACAGAGTAACACTGAAGCTTTCTTT,CAISKQSNTEAFF
TRBJ1-2,.,TRBV7-8,once,TGTGCCAGCAGCTTTCGGGGGTTGCGATCCTATGGCTACACCTTC,CASSFRGLRSYGYTF
TRBJ2-5,TRBD2,TRBV4-1,.,TGCGCCAGCAGCCCCAAAGGTCGGGGGGGCCTTGAGCAAGAGACCCAGTACTTC,CASSPKGRGGLEQETQYF
TRBJ2-1,TRBD1,TRBV7-2,.,TGTGCCAGCAGCCGACAGGGAAATGAGCAGTTCTTC,CASSRQGNEQFF
TRBJ1-2,.,TRBV21-1,.,TGTGCCAGCAGCAAGGTGAGGGTCTATGGCTACACCTTC,CASSKVRVYGYTF
TRBJ2-3,TRBD1,TRBV11-2,few,TGTGCCAGCAGCTCTTTAATGGGGACAGGGAAAGGAGATACGCAGTATTTT,CASSSLMGTGKGDTQYF
TRBJ1-1,.,TRBV7-9,few,TGTGCCAGCAGCATTGAGGGAGGGGAAGCTTTCTTT,CASSIEGGEAFF
TRBJ1-3,.,TRBV6-6,.,TGTGCCAGCAGTTACGGCAGTTCTGGAAACACCATATATTTT,CASSYGSSGNTIYF
TRBJ2-3,TRBD2,TRBV15,once,TGTGCCATCAGGGAGAGTAGCGGGAGCACAGATACGCAGTATTTT,CAIRESSGSTDTQYF
TRBJ1-5,.,TRBV2,.,TGTGCCAGCAGTTTAGGGCCAGGGCAGCAGCCCCAGCATTTT,CASSLGPGQQPQHF
TRBJ1-6,TRBD1,TRBV30,.,TGTGCCTGGGCGGCGGGACAGGGGTTCCCACCCCTCCACTTT,CAWAAGQGFPPLHF
TRBJ2-1,TRBD2,TRBV19,.,TGTGCCAGTAGTATTGGGGGTAGCGGGAGAAGGGGTGAGCAGTTCTTC,CASSIGGSGRRGEQFF
TRBJ1-4,.,TRBV4-1,.,TGCGCCAGCAGCCAAGGGTGGCGGGGAACTAATGAAAAACTGTTTTTT,CASSQGWRGTNEKLFF
TRBJ2-5,.,TRBV13,.,TGTGCCAGCGGCACAGGGCTTGAAGAGACCCAGTACTTC,CASGTGLEETQYF
TRBJ2-5,TRBD1,TRBV4-1,.,TGCGCCAGCAGTGAGGGACCGGGACAGGGGGAAGAGACCCAGTACTTC,CASSEGPGQGEETQYF
TRBJ2-4,TRBD2,TRBV7-8,.,TGTGCCAGCAGCCTAGGGGGACTAGCGGCAAAAGCCAAAAACATTCAGTACTTC,CASSLGGLAAKAKNIQYF
TRBJ1-1,.,TRBV9,.,TGTGCCAGCAGCGGCCAGACAGGGAACACTGAAGCTTTCTTT,CASSGQTGNTEAFF
TRBJ1-2,TRBD1,TRBV19,.,TGTGCCAGTACCGGGACAGGCCGTTTGGGGTACACCTTC,CASTGTGRLGYTF
TRBJ1-4,TRBD1,TRBV5-1,.,TGCGCCAGCAGCTCGGGCCGGGACAGGGGGCTTAGTAATGAAAAACTGTTTTTT,CASSSGRDRGLSNEKLFF
TRBJ1-1,TRBD1,TRBV27,.,TGTGCCAGCAGTCCGACAGGGGGCAGGACTGAAGCTTTCTTT,CASSPTGGRTEAFF
TRBJ2-1,TRBD2,TRBV7-2,few,TGTGCCAGCAGCCCTCTAGGGTGGCGGGGGTCCTCCTACAATGAGCAGTTCTTC,CASSPLGWRGSSYNEQFF
TRBJ1-2,.,TRBV19,.,TGTGCCAGTAGTATAGGTGGCGGGAACTATGGCTACACCTTC,CASSIGGGNYGYTF
TRBJ1-1,.,TRBV18,.,TGTGCCAGCTCACCTGCAGAGGTGGGCACTGAAGCTTTCTTT,CASSPAEVGTEAFF